The 25 T cell receptor beta chains in this list originate from one sample, sequenced in a study of CD8 T cells in ankylosing spondylitis (TCRdb year 2017). Broad study findings and their caveats: Blood from ankylosing spondylitis patients appeared to be characterized by a TCR beta motif made up of under ten highly homologous amino acid variants.

These receptors have no identified antigens. Library method: 5' RACE. Sequenced using an Illumina HiSeq 2500. The raw public reads went through TCRdb reprocessing: fastp at Q25, MiXCR clone calling, in-frame beta chains kept. Entries that share a CDR3 protein sequence are merged under the most common genes and DNA. Within this sample are roughly 220,000 distinct CDR3 sequences, with 15% to 20% of them counted one time only. The ten largest make up roughly 42% of the sample. Specimen: blood, either unsorted or a sorted T cell fraction (not recorded which). The receptors derive from a male donor with ankylosing spondylitis.

The chain links TRBV12-3 or TRBV12-4 to TRBJ1-1, with D perhaps TRBD1 (6 bases). V dropped 6 bases and J dropped 4 bases, with 15 bases sitting between them. The CDR3 contains 14 residues. DNA for the CDR3: TGTGCCAGCAGACTTGAACAGGGCTTCACTGAAGCTTTCTTT. Amino acids: CASRLEQGFTEAFF.

As for this clonotype: Germline is not matched at one junction end, which may reflect a read error. The V and J genes are TRBV7-7 and TRBJ2-3; 10 positions agree with TRBD1. CDR1 and CDR2 from the germline V gene are SSHAT and FNYEAQ (reference sequence). The CDR3 consists of 15 residues. CDR3 residues: CASTKGTGATDTQYF. CDR3 nucleotides: TGTGCTAGCACCAAGGGGACAGGGGCTACAGATACGCAGTATTTT.

The chain joins TRBV19 to TRBJ2-1; TRBD2 matches 9 bases. The ends lost 3 bases at V and 4 bases at J; junction bases unmatched: 1. The CDR3 extends over 14 amino acids. CDR1 and CDR2 from the germline V gene are LNHDA and SQIVND (reference sequence). The chain's CDR3 is CASSMTSGYNEQFF. The CDR3 nucleotides read TGTGCCAGTAGTATGACTAGCGGTTACAATGAGCAGTTCTTC.

Concerning this clonotype itself: The junction and the germline gene differ at one end; a read error may be behind it. The chain has TRBV6-1 and TRBJ2-2; D gene unclear. CDR3 length: 15 residues. The germline CDR1 and CDR2 sequences are MNHNS and SASEGT. Here the CDR3 DNA reads TGTGCCAGCAGCAGCCTAGAAGCCAACATCGGGGAGCTGTTTTTT. It codes for CASSSLEANIGELFF.

This chain uses TRBV6-5 with TRBJ1-2; D is ambiguous. The CDR3 covers 14 residues. Germline lookup yields CDR1 MNHEY and CDR2 SVGAGI. Trimming pared 0 bases from V and 2 bases from J, leaving 7 bases between. In DNA, the CDR3 is TGTGCCAGCAGTTACTCAGCCTCCAACTATGGCTACACCTTC. This gives the protein CASSYSASNYGYTF.

The genes are TRBV27 and TRBJ2-1, with 8 bases that match TRBD2. Per germline, CDR1 MNHEY and CDR2 SMNVEV (reference sequence). V lost 8 bases and J lost 8; bases outside the gene matches: 11. The CDR3 contains 14 residues. The CDR3 sequence: CASCPRGGLYEQFF. The CDR3 DNA is TGTGCCAGCTGCCCCCGGGGGGGCCTTTATGAGCAGTTCTTC.

J is TRBJ1-5 and V is TRBV18; no firm D call. CDR1 is KGHSH, CDR2 LQKENI, per germline. There are 17 residues in the CDR3. V was cut by 2 bases and J by 3 bases, with 17 bases left in between. CDR3 DNA sequence: TGTGCCAGCTCACCAGTACCCGCTGGGGATGACAATCAGCCCCAGCATTTT. It yields the protein CASSPVPAGDDNQPQHF.

This sequence joins TRBV9 and TRBJ2-7, with 10 bases aligning to TRBD2. Unmatched junction bases numbered 8, after V lost 2 bases and J lost 6 bases. The CDR3 contains 15 residues. Germline V gene data show CDR1 as SGDLS and CDR2 as YYNGEE. The CDR3 region has the DNA TGTGCCAGCAGCGTGAGTTCCGGGACTAGCGTCGAGCAGTACTTC. Residues: CASSVSSGTSVEQYF.

In its sample, this clonotype was seen many times. Since no conserved phenylalanine or tryptophan closes the CDR3, a read error is the likely cause. The limits of the CDR3 on the DNA are not certain, so only TCRdb's listed CDR3 is given. The chain couples TRBV5-1 to TRBJ2-3. The CDR3 is 8 residues long, ends included. Germline V gene sequence: CDR1 SGHRS, CDR2 YFSETQ. The CDR3 here is CASSPIDP.

The DNA for the CDR3 is TGTGCCAGCAGTGAATATAATCAGGCTAACTATGGCTACACCTTC. Translation: CASSEYNQANYGYTF. The chain uses TRBV25-1 and TRBJ1-2; D gene unclear. The CDR3 is made up of 15 amino acids. CDR1 and CDR2 (germline): MGHDK, SYGVNS. The V end was cut by 0 bases, the J end by 0 bases, with 8 bases between.

This clonotype was seen a handful of times. The V and J genes are TRBV14 and TRBJ2-3; TRBD2 matches 9 bases. From germline, CDR1 is SGHDN and CDR2 FVKESK. This CDR3 region has 17 residues. V dropped 0 bases and J dropped 2; count of bases not matched to a gene: 6. CDR3 in DNA: TGTGCCAGCAGCCAAGAGACTAGCGGCCTATTCACAGATACGCAGTATTTT. It translates to CASSQETSGLFTDTQYF.

This clonotype was recorded a few times. This chain links TRBV5-1 with TRBJ2-6; TRBD2 matches 16 bases. The J segment lost 1 base and the V segment lost 4 bases, leaving 5 bases of the junction unmatched. This CDR3 has 19 amino acids. Per the germline V gene, CDR1 is SGHRS and CDR2 is YFSETQ. CDR3 loop: CASSKPGLAGGSGANVLTF. The DNA for the CDR3 is TGCGCCAGCAGCAAGCCGGGACTAGCGGGAGGGTCTGGGGCCAACGTCCTGACTTTC.

The rearrangement links TRBV25-1 to TRBJ1-2; 7 bases are shared with TRBD1. The CDR3 length is 16 residues. Looked up from germline, CDR1 is MGHDK and CDR2 is SYGVNS. V lost 0 bases and J lost 8; bases outside the gene matches: 12. The CDR3 here is CASSEYLAGGSGGYTF. DNA of the CDR3: TGTGCCAGCAGTGAATATTTGGCAGGGGGTAGTGGAGGCTACACCTTC.

V is TRBV20-1 and J is TRBJ2-2; D not certain. The CDR3 consists of 12 residues. Germline lookup yields CDR1 DFQATT and CDR2 SNEGSKA (reference sequence). Trimming shortened V by 6 bases and J by 7 bases, and 12 bases separated the two germline ends. CDR3 DNA sequence: TGCAGTGCCTGGCCCGGCAGCGGGGAGCTGTTTTTT. The encoded protein is CSAWPGSGELFF.

This chain links TRBV4-3 with TRBJ2-1; D might be TRBD1 (5 bases). This CDR3 has 16 residues. The germline V gene encodes CDR1 LGHNA and CDR2 YSLEER. V lost 2 bases, J lost 3 bases, and 14 bases lay in between. Here the CDR3 reads CASSQLGVLGYNEQFF. The CDR3 nucleotides are TGCGCCAGCAGCCAACTAGGGGTATTGGGCTACAATGAGCAGTTCTTC.

This clonotype has a count of ten or more. The chain employs TRBV12-3 or TRBV12-4 and TRBJ2-5; D remains unclear. V was shortened by 2 bases and J by 0 bases, with 4 bases between the two germline ends. This CDR3 is 13 amino acids long. CDR3 nucleotides: TGTGCCAGCAGTTTAATGTACCAAGAGACCCAGTACTTC. Its protein product is CASSLMYQETQYF.

The chain links TRBV4-1 to TRBJ2-4; D not resolved. Germline V CDR1 and CDR2: MGHRA, YSYEKL. The germline V and J ends were trimmed by 3 bases and 1 base, with 13 bases remaining between them. The CDR3 is 16 amino acids. The CDR3 DNA is TGCGCCAGCAGCCAGGGCTCAGGTGCCGCCAAAAACATTCAGTACTTC. Amino acids: CASSQGSGAAKNIQYF.

In its sample, this clonotype was seen a few times. The chain is built from TRBV28 and TRBJ2-1; 8 bases line up with TRBD2. The V gene end was trimmed by 7 bases and the J gene end by 7 bases; junction bases not matched to a gene: 9. Germline-derived CDR1 and CDR2 are MDHEN and SYDVKM. The CDR3 consists of 14 residues. CDR3 in DNA: TGTGCCAGCAAAACGACTAGCGTCGAGAATGAGCAGTTCTTC. This sequence encodes CASKTTSVENEQFF.

The chain recombines TRBV7-9 with TRBJ1-4, with a possible D match to TRBD1 (5 bases). The CDR3 spans 14 residues. V dropped 7 bases and J dropped 7 bases, with 16 bases sitting between them. Per the germline V gene, CDR1 is SEHNR and CDR2 is FQNEAQ (reference sequence). As DNA, the CDR3 is TGTGCCAGCACCCCTGGAGGGACGACTGAAAAACTGTTTTTT. Translating gives CASTPGGTTEKLFF. Supplemented by reference TRBV7-9 and TRBJ1-4, the full variable domain reads DTGVSQNPRHKITKRGQNVTFRCDPISEHNRLYWYRQTLGQGPEFLTYFQNEAQLEKSRLLSDRFSAERPKGSFSTLEIQRTEQGDSAMYLCASTPGGTTEKLFFGSGTQLSVL.

A few counts support this clonotype. The chain has TRBV27 and TRBJ2-2, with TRBD2 identical over 10 bases. Germline CDR1 reads MNHEY; CDR2 reads SMNVEV (reference sequence). Unmatched junction bases numbered 6, after V lost 2 bases and J lost 6 bases. This CDR3 is 16 amino acids long. The CDR3 region has the DNA TGTGCCAGCAGTTTAGCTAGCGGGAGATGGGCCGGGGAGCTGTTTTTT. Its protein product is CASSLASGRWAGELFF.

Ten or more counts support this clonotype. CDR3 DNA sequence: TGTGCCAGCCCCCTTTCTCTCGGACCCCTCCACTTT. Protein: CASPLSLGPLHF. The chain combines TRBV25-1 with TRBJ1-6, with D unresolved. CDR1 and CDR2 from the germline V gene are MGHDK and SYGVNS. The V end was cut by 8 bases, the J end by 12 bases, with 14 bases between. The CDR3 contains 12 residues.

This clonotype was seen repeatedly, ten times or more. The genes are TRBV20-1 and TRBJ2-7; tentative D call: TRBD2 (5 bases). Germline assignment: CDR1 DFQATT and CDR2 SNEGSKA (reference sequence). The V end lost 3 bases, the J end lost 3 bases, and 15 bases lay between the germline ends. The CDR3 loop spans 14 amino acids. DNA of the CDR3: TGCAGTGCTAGTGGTGGGCGGGCGGACTACGAGCAGTACTTC. Residues: CSASGGRADYEQYF.

This chain uses TRBV20-1 with TRBJ2-7, with D perhaps given as TRBD1 or TRBD2 (5 bases each). Germline CDR1 reads DFQATT; CDR2 reads SNEGSKA (reference sequence). The CDR3 covers 16 residues. Trimming removed 0 bases at V and 1 base at J, with 16 bases between. The CDR3 protein is CSARDWSRGESYEQYF. The CDR3 nucleotides are TGCAGTGCTAGAGATTGGTCAAGAGGGGAATCCTACGAGCAGTACTTC.

This chain links TRBV19 with TRBJ2-7; the D is unclear. From germline, CDR1 is LNHDA and CDR2 SQIVND (reference sequence). Trimming shortened V by 1 base and J by 3 bases, and 7 bases separated the two germline ends. This CDR3 contains 13 residues. Here the CDR3 DNA reads TGTGCCAGTAGTATAGCTCAGAACTACGAGCAGTACTTC. Translating gives CASSIAQNYEQYF.

This clonotype was detected ten times or more. J is TRBJ1-1 and V is TRBV4-1; weak D call: TRBD1 (5 bases). The V gene lost 1 base and the J gene lost 3 bases, with 15 bases spanning the gap. Germline CDR1 and CDR2: MGHRA and YSYEKL. There are 16 residues in the CDR3. CDR3 in DNA: TGCGCCAGCAGCCAAGTGGGGCGTGCGGGGGACACTGAAGCTTTCTTT. Amino acids: CASSQVGRAGDTEAFF.